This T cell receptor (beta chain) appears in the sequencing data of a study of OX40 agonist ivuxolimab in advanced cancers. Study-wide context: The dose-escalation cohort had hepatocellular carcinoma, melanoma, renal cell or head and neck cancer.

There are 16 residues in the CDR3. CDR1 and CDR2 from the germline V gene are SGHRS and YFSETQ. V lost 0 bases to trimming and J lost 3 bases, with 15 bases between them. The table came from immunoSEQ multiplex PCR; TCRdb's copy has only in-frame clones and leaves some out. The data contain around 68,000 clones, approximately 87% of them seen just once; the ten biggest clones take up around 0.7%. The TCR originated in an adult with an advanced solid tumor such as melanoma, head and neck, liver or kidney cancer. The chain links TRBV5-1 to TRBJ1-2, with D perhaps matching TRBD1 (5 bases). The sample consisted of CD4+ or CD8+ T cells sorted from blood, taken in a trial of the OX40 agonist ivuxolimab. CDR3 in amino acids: CASSLASGTGDYGYTF. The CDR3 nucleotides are TGCGCCAGCAGCTTGGCCTCAGGGACCGGTGACTATGGCTACACCTTC.